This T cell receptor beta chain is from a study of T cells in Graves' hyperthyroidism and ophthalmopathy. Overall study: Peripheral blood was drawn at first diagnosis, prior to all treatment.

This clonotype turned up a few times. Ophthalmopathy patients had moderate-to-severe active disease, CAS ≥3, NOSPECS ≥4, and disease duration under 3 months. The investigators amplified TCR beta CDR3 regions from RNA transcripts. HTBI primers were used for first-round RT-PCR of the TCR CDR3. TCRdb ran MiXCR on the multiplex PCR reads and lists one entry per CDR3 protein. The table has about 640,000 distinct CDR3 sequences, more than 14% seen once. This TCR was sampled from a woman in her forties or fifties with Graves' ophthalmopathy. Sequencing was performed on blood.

The CDR3, as DNA: TGTGCCAGCAGTTACCGGCAGGGAACCTACGAGCAGTACTTC. Translating it yields CASSYRQGTYEQYF. The chain employs TRBV6-9 and TRBJ2-7, with a tentative D call TRBD1 (5 bases). V lost 3 bases and J 2 bases, leaving 11 bases between the germline ends. This CDR3 comprises 14 residues. Germline CDR1 reads MNHGY; CDR2 reads SVAAGI.